This note documents a single T cell receptor beta chain sequence. Its antigen is unknown. Base qualities are not provided; no much larger clone lies one nucleotide away. In total, more than 500 healthy bone marrow donors made up the cohort. All cohort members were sampled while nominally healthy, although unrecorded immune exposures were likely present. The donor tested CMV seronegative, placing the donor among the 300 to 400 seronegative members of the cohort. Each donor provided a peripheral blood sample, and peripheral blood mononuclear cells were used for TCR beta sequencing. Genomic DNA was extracted from the blood cell samples with the Qiagen DNeasy Blood Extraction Kit. Library method: the immunoSEQ multiplex PCR assay. For the multiplex PCR, a mixture combining 60 forward primers for TCR Vbeta segments and 13 reverse primers for TCR Jbeta segments was used. The CDR3 region of rearranged TCR beta genes was amplified from genomic DNA by a multiplex PCR assay. On the Illumina HiSeq System, the amplified TCR beta libraries were sequenced as 87-base-pair reads. Turning to the authors' computational methods: Across the 666 repertoires, a later analysis counted tens of millions of unique TCR beta chains, approximately 12 million of which were shared by at least two donors. To remove PCR and sequencing errors, raw reads were error-corrected and collapsed into unique sequences using a nearest-neighbor algorithm that merged closely related sequences. Alignment of CDR3 sequences to IMGT reference sequences was used to assign V, D and J gene segments. For a sequence to be retained, at least a six-nucleotide match to both a V gene segment and a J gene segment was required. Rearrangements were classified as productive when the CDR3 lacked stop codons and remained in frame with V and J, and all other rearrangements were classified as non-productive. CDR3 was defined by IMGT convention, running from the second conserved V-encoded cysteine to the conserved J-encoded phenylalanine. In an earlier analysis of around 600 of the donors, sequences lacking an unambiguous match to a single V gene segment were excluded. An earlier analysis of 550 to 650 of the donors classified V segments as functional when productive rearrangements were above 56.7% and as segregating when the standard deviation between donors was above 5%. To diagnose cytomegalovirus status from the catalog of TCR beta chain sequences, a statistical classification framework was built. In a later analysis, TCR nucleotide sequences were compared against IMGT/GENE-DB human TR gene sequences so that V and J genes could be assigned. Using the TCRdist pipeline, a later analysis assigned CDR3 sequences along with most-parsimonious VDJ recombination scenarios. In a later analysis, each TCR beta chain was defined by its CDR3 amino acid sequence together with its V-gene family, and reads lacking a unique V-gene family were excluded. In a later analysis, some 600 highly shared, low-generation-probability nucleotide sequences were removed to address suspected cross-contamination and a sequencing artifact. In a later analysis, a clonal expansion index for each public chain was calculated from normalized within-repertoire ranks of inferred template counts. A later analysis computed generation probabilities with a VDJ recombination model fitted to out-of-frame rearrangements, and checked the results against IGoR. Hypergeometric tests were used in a later analysis to score TCR-TCR, TCR-HLA and TCR-CMV co-occurrence, with a repertoire-size bias correction applied to the TCR pairs. To estimate false discovery rates, a later analysis permuted the HLA or CMV assignments 20 times. In a later analysis, co-occurring TCRs were grouped using DBSCAN, and TCRdist sequence similarity was added for clustering within HLA-allele-positive subsets. Repertoires with fewer than 30,000 or more than 120,000 public chains, plus five repertoires with anomalous nucleotide sharing, were excluded from co-occurrence clustering. TCRdb took this table from immuneACCESS and kept in-frame rearrangements with V and J called. Such tables lack part of the clones; where checked against another copy, unresolved V genes explain under half of the gap, and the rest is unexplained. V, J and clone size are those of that table, while D and trimming were read from the DNA. This sample has about 85,000 clones in its table, and around two thirds of those were observed once. About 3.9% of the sample is taken by the ten largest.

The data were obtained in a study of cytomegalovirus exposure and HLA in healthy donors listed by TCRdb under 2017. In the study overall: An earlier analysis of fewer than 750 of the donors reported approximately 280 Gb of sequence data and about 120 million unique TCR beta sequences obtained from about 180 million T cells. Across 300 to 500 genotyped donors of the cohort, an average of approximately 240,000 unique TCR beta nucleotide sequences per donor were sequenced, and 15% to 20% of those sequences were non-productive. Typing coverage varied by locus: roughly 620-640 donors for A, B, C, DRB1 and DQB1; roughly 510 for DQA1; over 600 for DPA1; more than 450 for DPB1. In an earlier analysis of roughly 540 of the donors, high-throughput TCR beta sequencing was used to judge whether each TCR beta V gene segment behaved as functional or pseudogenic. In the later analysis, no new phenotypic data were used to find candidate immune exposures; instead, reliance was placed on TCR beta sequences and their occurrence across donors. Class I and class II HLA loci were covered by the typing at four-digit resolution. Using immunosequencing, the study profiled T cell repertoires from roughly 650 subjects and related those repertoires to cytomegalovirus serostatus. Because of strong linkage in the cohort, five DR-DQ haplotypes were treated as single units for association and clustering. All discovery cohort repertoires had been generated on a single sequencing platform. Alongside the repertoire data, information on donor age, sex, ethnicity and CMV serostatus was compiled. Besides the first cohort of some 670 subjects, a separate validation cohort made up of 90 to 150 different subjects was used. The study was designed to test whether signatures of past pathogen exposure could be identified by cataloging public T cell receptors. To predict cytomegalovirus infection status, the study combined high-throughput TCR immunosequencing, statistical association of individual TCRs with disease status, and machine learning. Of the 300 to 500 genotyped donors, less than 85% were placed in the genetic ancestry cluster associated with self-reported Caucasian donors. Genome-wide SNP genotypes for about three fifths of the roughly 670 donors were used in a later genetic analysis, which treated that subset as a discovery cohort. Roughly 300 gigabases of sequencing data and 78 million or so unique TCR sequences were included in an early release covering under 650 HLA-typed donors. In a later analysis, previously published TCR beta repertoires from 550 to 750 donors were re-analyzed and high-resolution HLA genotyping was added so that TCR occurrence patterns could be studied. The paper's findings and limits, for the study overall: Because counts were too low, under 20 rarely observed V segments, including chromosome 9 orphons, were left out of the earlier analysis of some 600 of the donors. In the study, 150 to 200 TCR beta chains were listed as associated with cytomegalovirus. Broadly in line with IMGT annotations, most TCR beta V segments showed up in productive rearrangements about 87% or about 30% of the time in an earlier analysis of 587 of the donors. A cluster of highly shared sequence variants was judged likely to represent a technical artifact of the sequencing pipeline. The authors suggested that the approach could potentially be extended to other disease states and immunological phenotypes. When HLA alleles, especially DR and DQ, strongly co-occurred, TCR associations were difficult to assign to individual alleles. Across donors, most TCR sequences were observed very rarely, whereas some public TCRs were present in many individuals. According to a later analysis, TCR association rates differed among HLA loci, with DRB1 alleles showing the most associated TCRs and HLA-C alleles showing the fewest. V-gene and J-gene trimming of TCR beta chains was associated with a missense DCLRE1C variant in a later genetic analysis, and the association was replicated in an independent cohort. In this cohort, only TCR beta chains were sequenced, and detectable features were limited by the absence of alpha or paired-chain data. Linkage disequilibrium might explain the correlated functional status among segregating V segments, but an unknown experimental factor could not be ruled out. In a later analysis, most CMV-associated TCR beta chains were found to appear HLA-restricted, with HLA associations seemingly driven largely by CMV exposure. In a later analysis, HLA-associated TCR beta chains were found to be more clonally expanded and to have lower generation probabilities than equally common non-associated chains. A few of the identified cytomegalovirus-associated TCR beta chains were confirmed in vitro to be specific for cytomegalovirus antigens. According to a later analysis, parvovirus B19, influenza, CMV and Epstein-Barr virus appeared linked to several top co-occurrence clusters. Sequencing depth was assumed to be roughly uniform across donors in the presence/absence analyses, though that assumption may not hold. For the cohort, immune exposure information was limited to CMV serostatus. Because some donors lacked HLA typing at each locus, the association tests relied only on the typed subset. A later genetic analysis reported fewer N-insertions in productive TCRs among donors in an Asian-associated ancestry cluster than the roughly 670-donor mean. The classifier was reported to diagnose cytomegalovirus status with high specificity and sensitivity in both the original cohort and the validation cohort. A later analysis associated about 17,000 TCR beta sequences with specific HLA alleles at a false discovery rate of 0.05. A further reported finding was that TCR beta sequences accurately predicted the HLA-A and HLA-B alleles for most subjects in the first cohort. Some IMGT-functional V segments, including TRBV6-2 and TRBV6-3, could not be distinguished by the 87-base-pair reads and were therefore excluded.

For this chain, trimming is 1 base at the V end and 3 bases at the J end, and the number of junction bases without a gene match is 6. From the cysteine up to the phenylalanine, the CDR3 has a length of 16 residues. Here the CDR3 DNA is all that survives: 48 bases in frame from base 1. The CDR1 and CDR2 encoded by the germline V gene are SGHDN and FVKESK. The chain was built from TRBV14 and TRBJ2-7; 10 central bases correspond to TRBD2. The TCR sequence derives from a man aged 25-40 years in good health and CMV-seronegative. The sample was PBMCs. In nucleotide form, the sequence is TGTGCCAGCAGCCAAGTGGCTCCTAGCGGGAGCTACGAGCAGTACTTC. The translation is CASSQVAPSGSYEQYF.